Included here is one T cell receptor (beta chain) sequence, with context. The antigen remains undetermined. Positive CCR7 selection of CD45RO-negative cells yielded the naive CD8 cells, and terminally differentiated effector memory CD45RA+ cells were excluded. Original processing notes: ImmunoSEQ output lacked quality scores and full-length reads, limiting matched filtering. Profiled with immunoSEQ multiplex PCR; TCRdb holds only in-frame clones, not every one. V and J calls and clone size are those listed in that table; D and trimming were worked out from the DNA. In the table there are almost 700,000 clones, around 90% of which are singletons. The data stem from a study of shared clonotypes between healthy human individuals. Findings of the study overall: Sequencing depth was a factor that was expected to affect clonotype sharing among donors.

V was pared by 5 bases and J by 0 bases, with 17 bases of the junction left unmatched. Germline CDR1 LNHDA, CDR2 SQIVND (reference sequence). The CDR3 is 20 residues long. Sample: naive CD8+ T cells sorted from blood. This TCR came from a young man in good health. The V and J genes are TRBV19 and TRBJ1-1, with 11 bases fitting TRBD1. The CDR3 sequence: CASSPSWTGGLTWMNTEAFF. In DNA form, the CDR3 reads TGTGCCAGTAGTCCCTCCTGGACAGGGGGCTTAACATGGATGAACACTGAAGCTTTCTTT.